The TCR beta chain under discussion was sequenced for a study of blood T cell repertoires in COVID-19. Study details: The origin of the acute and convalescent COVID-19 samples was the United States, Italy and Spain.

Germline values: CDR1 MDHEN, CDR2 SYDVKM. This CDR3 region has 13 residues. V gave up 6 bases and J gave up 4 bases; unmatched junction bases: 3. Libraries were prepared by immunoSEQ multiplex PCR; TCRdb keeps only in-frame clonotypes and omits some of them. This table holds about 170,000 clones, 89% found once. Sequencing input: PBMCs or T cells enriched from blood (not recorded which). The rearrangement uses TRBV28 and TRBJ1-5, with 7 positions matching TRBD1. The sequence came from a woman under 30 who had recovered from COVID-19. The CDR3 DNA sequence: TGTGCCAGCAGCGGGACAGTGAATCAGCCCCAGCATTTT. This encodes CASSGTVNQPQHF.